This T cell receptor (beta chain) appears in the sequencing data of a study of long-term antiretroviral therapy in people with HIV. Findings and limits, study-wide: When set beside controls, HIV repertoires had CDR3 length ranges that were narrower. The clones with expansion before ART were dominant in the repertoire at all time points.

The immunoSEQ assay was v3.0, run at survey level. Assay: immunoSEQ multiplex PCR; the TCRdb copy retains only in-frame clones and omits some. This sample has some 28,000 clones, with about three quarters found just once. Comment on this clone: Its target is unknown.

Researchers secured at least one pre-ART and at least two post-ART PBMC samples from each donor. The cryopreserved samples used held 1-10 million PBMC prior to extraction of DNA. The CDR3 is 11 amino acids. The receptor was isolated from a man aged 18-30 years with HIV. The sample in question was unsorted PBMCs, obtained 1.5 years before starting antiretroviral therapy. This chain joins TRBV21-1 and TRBJ1-1; no DNA check was done on the table's D call, TRBD1. TRBV21-1 is recorded as a pseudogene. CDR3 sequence reads: CASSSNTEAFF. The DNA for the CDR3 is TGTGCCAGCAGTTCAAACACTGAAGCTTTCTTT.